The 31 T cell receptor beta chains below come from one sample, sequenced in a study of metastatic and nonmetastatic thyroid tumors. TCRdb re-called the PCR reads via MiXCR. The top ten clones hold approximately 40% of a sample with roughly 32,000 clones, roughly 6.8% of them seen once. Thyroid surgery was performed in patients who had received no treatment beforehand. Sequencing was carried out using blood. The source is a female donor with papillary thyroid cancer or a benign thyroid nodule (not recorded which). Some clones in this sample may be carry-over from other donors' samples.

About this clone: This may stem from a read error, because a much larger clone lies one nucleotide away. The V call is TRBV7-3, the J call TRBJ2-6, with D tentatively TRBD1 or TRBD2 (5 bases each). Between the trimmed V and J ends, which lost 1 base and 4 bases, there was a span of 23 bases. The CDR3 spans 20 residues. Germline assignment: CDR1 SGHTA and CDR2 FQGTGA. The CDR3 DNA reads TGTGCCAGCAGCTTAAGAGGTCAGGGTGCGGGTTTAACGGGGGCCAACGTCCTGACTTTC. Translation: CASSLRGQGAGLTGANVLTF.

This clone showed up many times. V gene TRBV10-1 combines with J gene TRBJ2-6; D possibly corresponds to TRBD1 (6 bases). The germline V and J ends were trimmed by 8 bases and 0 bases, with 11 bases remaining between them. The germline CDR1 and CDR2 sequences are WNHNN and SYGVQD (reference sequence). CDR3 length: 15 residues. CDR3 in DNA: TGCGCCAGCTCCGAAGGGGGCTCTGGGGCCAACGTCCTGACTTTC. Its translation: CASSEGGSGANVLTF.

This clone was counted ten times or more. The rearrangement joins TRBV20-1 to TRBJ2-3; 10 nucleotides line up with TRBD2. The J segment lost 5 bases and the V segment lost 1 base, leaving 9 bases of the junction unmatched. The length of the CDR3 is 16 residues. The V gene's germline CDR1 is DFQATT and CDR2 SNEGSKA (reference sequence). The CDR3 here is CSARGNSGGLGDTQYF. CDR3 sequence (DNA): TGCAGTGCTAGAGGAAATAGCGGGGGGCTCGGAGATACGCAGTATTTT.

This clone was recorded at least ten times. This chain links TRBV5-6 with TRBJ1-2; possible D gene TRBD1, 5 bases. The CDR3 runs 13 residues. CDR1 is SGHDT, CDR2 YYEEEE, per germline. V lost 6 bases, J lost 7 bases, and 16 bases lay in between. CDR3 amino acids: CASTFGTNGGYTF. DNA for the CDR3: TGTGCCAGCACCTTTGGGACGAACGGTGGCTACACCTTC.

Note on this clone: The same CDR3 can be traced to other DNA sequences in this sample. The chain links TRBV2 to TRBJ2-1; 9 bases fit TRBD2. The germline V gene has CDR1 SNHLY and CDR2 FYNNEI. The ends lost 4 bases at V and 4 bases at J; junction bases unmatched: 2. The CDR3 covers 14 residues. CDR3 sequence: CASSGSGGYNEQFF. The CDR3, as DNA: TGTGCCAGCAGTGGTAGCGGGGGATACAATGAGCAGTTCTTC.

In its sample, this clone was seen many times. Written as DNA, the CDR3 is TGCGCCAGCAGTGACAGGGGTATCTACAATGAGCAGTTCTTC. Translating it yields CASSDRGIYNEQFF. The chain combines TRBV10-1 with TRBJ2-1; D is perhaps TRBD1 (6 bases). This CDR3 region has 14 residues. Germline V gene lookup returns CDR1 WNHNN and CDR2 SYGVQD (reference sequence). V gave up 3 bases and J gave up 3 bases, with 9 bases separating them.

V gene TRBV20-1 combines with J gene TRBJ2-4; TRBD2 agrees at 11 bases. The CDR3 is made up of 20 amino acids. In germline, CDR1 is DFQATT, CDR2 SNEGSKA (reference sequence). V was clipped by 2 bases and J by 0 bases; unmatched bases: 15. CDR3: CSARTPLAGGIGTAKNIQYF. The CDR3 DNA sequence: TGCAGTGCTAGAACCCCCCTAGCGGGAGGAATTGGAACAGCCAAAAACATTCAGTACTTC.

Ten or more counts support this clone. V gene TRBV6-6 combines with J gene TRBJ2-7; possible D gene TRBD1, 6 bases. Per germline, CDR1 MNHNY and CDR2 SVGAGI (reference sequence). The CDR3 covers 16 residues. V was trimmed by 2 bases and J by 2 bases, leaving 16 bases between them. CDR3 DNA: TGTGCCAGCAGTTACCCCCCTGGCACAGGGACCTACGAGCAGTACTTC. Protein: CASSYPPGTGTYEQYF.

This clone was detected many times. V and J are TRBV6-2 or TRBV6-3 and TRBJ1-6, with D uncertain. This CDR3 has 13 amino acids. The V gene's germline CDR1 is MNHEY and CDR2 SVGEGT. Trimming removed 7 bases from V and 9 bases from J, with 13 bases in between. CDR3 in amino acids: CASKEPRSSPLHF. CDR3 DNA: TGTGCCAGCAAGGAACCACGAAGTTCACCCCTCCACTTT.

This clone was detected ten times or more. The CDR3 nucleotides are TGCGCCAGCAGCTTGGCCGGGGGGTTATCGAGGACCGGGGAGCTGTTTTTT. Amino acids: CASSLAGGLSRTGELFF. The genes are TRBV5-1 and TRBJ2-2; 7 nucleotides line up with TRBD2. This CDR3 has 17 amino acids. Trimming removed 0 bases from V and 5 bases from J; junction bases left unmatched: 10. Germline loops: CDR1 SGHRS, CDR2 YFSETQ.

This clone was recorded many times. J is TRBJ1-1 and V is TRBV7-6; no clear D. CDR1 and CDR2 (germline): SGHVS, FNYEAQ. Trimming pared 5 bases from V and 0 bases from J, leaving 7 bases between. This CDR3 is built from 13 residues. The CDR3 region has the DNA TGTGCCAGCAGCCAGCAACTGAACACTGAAGCTTTCTTT. Protein: CASSQQLNTEAFF.

This clone was recorded many times. This chain joins TRBV10-1 and TRBJ2-7; TRBD1 is a possible D gene (5 bases). CDR1 is WNHNN and CDR2 is SYGVQD in the germline V gene (reference sequence). V lost 1 base, J lost 3 bases, and 10 bases lay in between. The CDR3 length is 14 residues. CDR3 amino acids: CASSEYQGVYEQYF. CDR3 nucleotide sequence: TGCGCCAGCAGTGAGTACCAGGGTGTCTACGAGCAGTACTTC.

This clone was picked up many times. The chain employs TRBV27 and TRBJ1-2, with D possibly TRBD1 on 5 matching bases. V gave up 4 bases and J gave up 4 bases, with 22 bases separating them. Germline CDR1 and CDR2: MNHEY and SMNVEV (reference sequence). The length of the CDR3 is 17 residues. The CDR3 DNA is TGTGCCAGCAGTTCCCACCTTCAGGGCGGCGGATTCTATGGCTACACCTTC. Protein: CASSSHLQGGGFYGYTF.

This clone was observed many times. The chain has TRBV6-2 or TRBV6-3 and TRBJ2-7, with D possibly TRBD2 on 5 matching bases. Germline CDR1 and CDR2: MNHEY and SVGEGT. V was cut by 5 bases and J by 5 bases, with 7 bases left in between. This CDR3 is built from 11 residues. The CDR3 sequence: CASSPEDEQYF. DNA for the CDR3: TGTGCCAGCAGTCCGGAGGACGAGCAGTACTTC.

This clone was counted many times. This chain links TRBV11-2 with TRBJ2-7; possibly TRBD1 for D (5 bases). CDR1 and CDR2 (germline): SGHAT, FQNNGV. V lost 4 bases and J lost 2, with 12 bases in between. The CDR3 has 14 amino acids. CDR3 protein: CASSSAGIPYEQYF. CDR3 nucleotide sequence: TGTGCCAGCAGCTCCGCAGGGATCCCCTACGAGCAGTACTTC.

This clone was detected a few times. Since a much larger clone is just one base distant, this may be a read error. The chain has TRBV5-5 and TRBJ1-6, with D maybe TRBD1 (5 bases). In germline, CDR1 is SGHKS, CDR2 YYEKEE (reference sequence). This CDR3 contains 16 residues. The CDR3 protein is CASSRRGNSYNPPLHF. The CDR3 coding sequence is TGTGCCAGCAGCCGGCGGGGGAACTCCTATAATCCACCCCTCCACTTT.

In this sample, this clone turned up many times. The chain couples TRBV20-1 to TRBJ1-1; D unclear. Deletions cut 3 bases from V and 1 base from J, with 15 bases between. The CDR3 has 15 amino acids. Germline CDR1 reads DFQATT; CDR2 reads SNEGSKA (reference sequence). The DNA for the CDR3 is TGCAGTGCTAGTTTTTCCGCGCTGACGAACACTGAAGCTTTCTTT. Its protein is CSASFSALTNTEAFF.

Ten or more counts support this clone. This chain links TRBV4-1 with TRBJ2-7; D is undetermined. Germline V gene lookup returns CDR1 MGHRA and CDR2 YSYEKL. The CDR3 consists of 14 residues. V was shortened by 2 bases and J by 2 bases, with 10 bases between the two germline ends. The CDR3 nucleotides read TGCGCCAGCAGCCAACACCCGCTAGCCTACGAGCAGTACTTC. The encoded protein is CASSQHPLAYEQYF.

Ten or more counts support this clone. The V call is TRBV7-2, the J call TRBJ1-1, with TRBD1 identical over 8 bases. V shed 7 bases, J shed 4 bases, and the junction held 5 bases outside the gene matches. Germline lookup yields CDR1 SGHTA and CDR2 FQGNSA. The CDR3 covers 13 residues. As DNA, the CDR3 is TGTGCCAGCACTCAGGGGGCTGGCACTGAAGCTTTCTTT. The encoded protein is CASTQGAGTEAFF.

This clone was found many times. This sample includes further DNA sequences coding for the same CDR3. The rearrangement links TRBV6-1 to TRBJ1-6; D gene ambiguous. The CDR3 is 13 residues long. The V end lost 3 bases, the J end lost 3 bases, and 3 bases lay between the germline ends. CDR1 is MNHNS, CDR2 SASEGT, per germline. The chain's CDR3 is CASSDNYNSPLHF. DNA of the CDR3: TGTGCCAGCAGTGACAACTATAATTCACCCCTCCACTTT.

A remark on this clone: Since a much larger clone is just one base distant, this may be a read error. This chain connects TRBV5-1 to TRBJ2-5, with D unclear. The CDR3 is made up of 16 amino acids. The V and J ends lost 3 bases and 3 bases respectively, with 18 bases between them. Germline V CDR1 and CDR2: SGHRS, YFSETQ. CDR3: CASSWVIVSAKETQYF. CDR3 nucleotides: TGCGCCAGCAGCTGGGTTATCGTGAGCGCAAAAGAGACCCAGTACTTC.

This clone was seen many times. The chain joins TRBV20-1 to TRBJ2-3; 10 bases map to TRBD2. From germline, CDR1 is DFQATT and CDR2 SNEGSKA (reference sequence). The CDR3 consists of 15 residues. With 0 bases clipped from V and 6 bases from J, the junction kept 6 bases outside the gene matches. CDR3 protein: CSARDLAGVPDTQYF. The CDR3 DNA is TGCAGTGCTAGAGATCTAGCGGGGGTTCCGGATACGCAGTATTTT.

This clone occurred many times. The V gene is TRBV11-2, the J gene TRBJ2-2, with TRBD2 identical over 8 bases. V lost 5 bases to trimming and J lost 4 bases; unmatched junction nucleotides: 9. Germline-derived CDR1 and CDR2 are SGHAT and FQNNGV. The CDR3 is 16 residues long. Written as DNA, the CDR3 is TGTGCCAGCAGCCCCCGCGGGGGGTCCAGCACCGGGGAGCTGTTTTTT. Amino acids: CASSPRGGSSTGELFF.

This clone has a count of ten or more. The chain recombines TRBV12-3 or TRBV12-4 with TRBJ1-1, with 7 bases that match TRBD1. Trimming took 6 bases from V and 3 from J; bases not matched to a gene: 7. The CDR3 runs 14 residues. Here the CDR3 DNA reads TGTGCCAGCAGAAAAGGGGGCCTAGACACTGAAGCTTTCTTT. This encodes CASRKGGLDTEAFF.

The table lists this clone with many counts. V and J are TRBV11-2 and TRBJ2-7; tentatively, D is TRBD1 (6 bases). Trimming shortened V by 3 bases and J by 0 bases, and 9 bases separated the two germline ends. CDR1 and CDR2 from the germline V gene are SGHAT and FQNNGV. This CDR3 comprises 14 residues. The CDR3 protein is CASSFVDSSYEQYF. In DNA, the CDR3 is TGTGCCAGCAGCTTTGTGGACAGCTCCTACGAGCAGTACTTC.

This clone has a count of ten or more. The chain uses TRBV7-6 and TRBJ2-7, with a tentative D call TRBD2 (5 bases). The CDR3 spans 12 residues. Trimming cost V 4 bases and J 2 bases, with 6 bases left between them. The germline CDR1 and CDR2 sequences are SGHVS and FNYEAQ. The CDR3 sequence is CASSSGAYEQYF. Here the CDR3 DNA reads TGTGCCAGCAGCTCCGGGGCCTACGAGCAGTACTTC.

This clone occurred many times. The V gene is TRBV19, the J gene TRBJ2-3; D not resolved. The germline V and J ends were trimmed by 5 bases and 7 bases, with 22 bases remaining between them. The length of the CDR3 is 16 residues. Germline V gene sequence: CDR1 LNHDA, CDR2 SQIVND (reference sequence). CDR3 nucleotides: TGTGCCAGTAGTCCCATTATTGGGCGGACCCCATATACGCAGTATTTT. Translation gives CASSPIIGRTPYTQYF.

This clone was seen repeatedly, ten times or more. V and J are TRBV10-3 and TRBJ2-1, with no clear D. This CDR3 contains 12 residues. Trimming stripped 2 bases from V and 7 bases from J, with 6 bases between. Germline V gene lookup returns CDR1 ENHRY and CDR2 SYGVKD. CDR3 in DNA: TGTGCCATCAGTGAGGAAGGGAATGAGCAGTTCTTC. Protein: CAISEEGNEQFF.

At least ten counts were recorded for this clone. CDR3 region: CASSYLPPEGNSYGYTF. The CDR3 DNA follows: TGTGCCAGCAGTTATCTTCCCCCGGAGGGCAATTCCTATGGCTACACCTTC. The gene calls are TRBV6-6 and TRBJ1-2; no clear D. This CDR3 has 17 residues. The germline V gene encodes CDR1 MNHNY and CDR2 SVGAGI (reference sequence). Trimming took 3 bases from V and 4 from J, leaving 21 bases between them.

The chain uses TRBV9 and TRBJ2-5; no reliable D call. CDR3 length: 16 residues. The V gene's germline CDR1 is SGDLS and CDR2 YYNGEE. Between the trimmed V and J ends, which lost 2 bases and 0 bases, there was a span of 14 bases. The CDR3 DNA sequence: TGTGCCAGCAGCGTTGGCCCTTACGGACACCAAGAGACCCAGTACTTC. Its translation is CASSVGPYGHQETQYF.

This clone was observed at least ten times. The V gene is TRBV13, the J gene TRBJ2-1, with 7 nucleotides matching TRBD1. The length of the CDR3 is 15 residues. V shed 0 bases, J shed 8 bases, and the junction held 7 bases outside the gene matches. Per germline, CDR1 PRHDT and CDR2 FYEKMQ (reference sequence). CDR3 sequence (DNA): TGTGCCAGCAGCTTAGGCCTAGGGGGCCTCTATGAGCAGTTCTTC. It specifies CASSLGLGGLYEQFF.